This T cell receptor (beta chain) was retrieved from a study of CD8+ T cells in alopecia areata. Study as a whole: Treated patients were given oral tofacitinib, which was dosed at 5 to 10 mg twice daily. Treatment with tofacitinib (6 to 18 months) was followed by 6 months off drug.

The germline V and J ends were trimmed by 0 bases and 3 bases, with 14 bases remaining between them. CDR1 and CDR2 from the germline V gene are MGHRA and YSYEKL. The CDR3 sequence is 16 residues long. Study results and limitations: Clonality was higher in lesional than normal scalp, especially in alopecia totalis/universalis.

Points on this clone: What it binds is not known.

Treatment of the sample: oral pan-JAK inhibitor, 5-10 mg twice daily. Reverse transcription of extracted RNA yielded cDNA, which provided the sequencing template. Profiled with immunoSEQ multiplex PCR; TCRdb holds only in-frame clones, not every one. This table holds about 140,000 clones, about 88% found once. The chain employs TRBV4-1 and TRBJ2-5; no definite D call. The receptor comes from a human donor with alopecia areata. The input for sequencing was CD8+ T cells sorted from blood, taken at week 4, from a patient treated with tofacitinib. CDR3 loop: CASSQDSLRPEETQYF. The CDR3 DNA sequence: TGCGCCAGCAGCCAAGATTCATTGCGACCAGAAGAGACCCAGTACTTC.